This TCR beta chain emerged from a study of blood T cell repertoires in COVID-19 (dated by TCRdb to 2020 to 2022). About the full investigation: Collaborator samples came from the United States, Italy and Spain and covered acute and convalescent phases of COVID-19. The prospective study material was composed of cDNA or gDNA derived from T cells, B-cell-depleted T cells, or PBMCs. Subjects who had been exposed to COVID-19, were actively infected with it, or had recovered from it provided the deeply sampled blood TCRbeta repertoires that made up the dataset. A freely available public database, intended as a resource for researchers studying the immune response to SARS-CoV-2, is where the repertoires were released. Samples were obtained from the ongoing ImmuneRACE study (first 160 participants) and from 950 to 1,500 subjects provided by 6 global collaborators. The sample metadata nearly always contained a de-identified subject ID, COVID-19 status, age in years and sex. Where available, HLA class I and class II types were obtained from metadata supplied by the sample provider rather than from assay-based typing. Paper-wide results and their limitations: The quantity of clinical and demographic metadata differed by source and by participant and was supplied without curation.

In Seattle, one collaborating source enrolled patients while the infection was active and tracked those patients longitudinally over the course of disease. Each collaborating institution followed its own protocols to collect whole blood in K2EDTA tubes. For TCRbeta analysis, collaborators shipped samples in one of three forms: frozen whole blood, isolated PBMCs, or DNA extracted from either of those sample types. Comment on this clone: No cognate antigen has been identified for it. There are no base qualities to consult, and no much larger clone falls within one base.

TCRbeta CDR3 regions were amplified from genomic DNA using the immunoSEQ Assay, a bias-controlled multiplex PCR. Per the original workflow: Within the assay, amplification of reference gene primers was used to estimate how many nucleated cells each sample contained. To quantify the absolute abundance of each unique TCRbeta CDR3 rearrangement, sequence reads were collapsed and filtered. For each sample, productive Simpson clonality was calculated as the square root of Simpson's diversity index across productive rearrangements. TCRdb mirrors the immuneACCESS table, restricted to in-frame sequences. Some clones are absent from its copies; in checked studies, under half trace to an unresolved V gene, and the reason for the others is unknown. D and trimming come from the DNA, and the V and J calls and clone size come from that table. This sample is represented by 200,000 to 300,000 clones; roughly 80% of them were singletons. The ten most abundant clones make up roughly 7.4% of the sample.

The CDR3 holds 16 amino acids from the cysteine to the phenylalanine. The kept DNA is CDR3 alone, 48 bases in frame from the first base. Relative to germline, V is missing 5 bases and J is missing 7 bases, with 14 bases of the junction outside any gene match. CDR1 and CDR2, per the germline V gene, are SGHTA and FQGNSA. The sample was peripheral blood. The chain uses TRBV7-2 and TRBJ1-2, and TRBD1 matches 9 of the central bases. This clonotype was sampled from a woman older than 75 with COVID-19, enrolled during active disease. CDR3 protein: CASSPNPNPGQGGYTF. The bases are TGTGCCAGCAGCCCGAACCCCAATCCGGGACAGGGTGGCTACACCTTC.